This passage covers 26 T cell receptor beta chains from one sample sequenced in a study of shared clonotypes between healthy human individuals. Method: immunoSEQ multiplex PCR; TCRdb's copy keeps in-frame clones and lacks some. Among some 740,000 clones listed, more than 85% were seen once. In the naive CD8 group, cells lacked CD45RO and were positively selected for CCR7, so terminally differentiated effector memory CD45RA+ cells were left out. Sequencing used naive CD8+ T cells sorted from blood. These receptors were obtained from a man aged 25 to 40 in good health.

V usage is TRBV27 and J usage is TRBJ2-2; either TRBD1 or TRBD2 may supply D (5 bases each). CDR3 length equals 14 residues. Germline V gene lookup returns CDR1 MNHEY and CDR2 SMNVEV (reference sequence). Trimming removed 4 bases from V and 4 bases from J, with 10 bases in between. The CDR3 sequence is CASSSPGPTGELFF. The CDR3 bases are TGTGCCAGCAGTTCTCCGGGGCCCACCGGGGAGCTGTTTTTT.

This clone has a single count. The rearrangement links TRBV11-2 to TRBJ2-5, with D perhaps matching TRBD1 (7 bases). V was shortened by 3 bases and J by 5 bases, with 10 bases between the two germline ends. Per germline, CDR1 SGHAT and CDR2 FQNNGV. This CDR3 comprises 13 residues. CDR3 nucleotide sequence: TGTGCCAGCAGCTTGGAGGGGGCGGAGACCCAGTACTTC. Translated, it gives CASSLEGAETQYF.

The CDR3 sequence is CASSTVNTGELFF. CDR3 nucleotide sequence: TGTGCCAGCAGTACAGTGAACACCGGGGAGCTGTTTTTT. The V and J genes are TRBV6-5 and TRBJ2-2; no clear D. Trimming removed 5 bases from V and 1 base from J, with 5 bases in between. The CDR3 has 13 amino acids. The V gene's germline CDR1 is MNHEY and CDR2 SVGAGI.

The CDR3, as DNA: TGTGCCAGCAGCGAACTACAGGGGATTAATGAAAAACTGTTTTTT. Translating gives CASSELQGINEKLFF. V is TRBV28 and J is TRBJ1-4; TRBD1 matches at 7 bases. V lost 6 bases and J lost 4; bases outside the gene matches: 8. The CDR3 is made up of 15 amino acids. CDR1 and CDR2 from the germline V gene are MDHEN and SYDVKM.

The chain is built from TRBV29-1 and TRBJ2-2, with 9 nucleotides matching TRBD2. J was trimmed by 5 bases and V by 4 bases; bases with no gene match: 5. Germline V gene lookup returns CDR1 SQVTM and CDR2 ANQGSEA. The CDR3 covers 14 residues. The CDR3 DNA reads as TGCAGCGTTGCAGCGGGAGGCGGGACCGGGGAGCTGTTTTTT. Encoded protein: CSVAAGGGTGELFF.

The chain links TRBV28 to TRBJ2-7, with D maybe TRBD1 (6 bases). The germline V and J ends were trimmed by 5 bases and 3 bases, with 11 bases remaining between them. Germline lookup yields CDR1 MDHEN and CDR2 SYDVKM. The CDR3 covers 13 residues. In DNA form, the CDR3 reads TGTGCCAGCAGTCGTCCAGGGGTCTACGAGCAGTACTTC. It yields the protein CASSRPGVYEQYF.

This rearrangement joins TRBV19 to TRBJ1-1; D might be TRBD1 (6 bases). The V end was cut by 5 bases, the J end by 5 bases, with 15 bases between. The CDR3 extends over 14 amino acids. From germline, CDR1 is LNHDA and CDR2 SQIVND (reference sequence). The CDR3 here is CASSPGGGGTEAFF. The CDR3 DNA follows: TGTGCCAGTAGTCCAGGAGGGGGTGGGACTGAAGCTTTCTTT.

The chain employs TRBV19 and TRBJ1-5; 7 bases agree with TRBD1. The junction had 9 bases not matched to a gene; V was cut back by 6 bases and J by 4 bases. CDR3 length: 15 residues. Germline values: CDR1 LNHDA, CDR2 SQIVND (reference sequence). The CDR3 protein is CASSATGPGNQPQHF. The CDR3 DNA is TGTGCCAGTAGCGCGACAGGGCCGGGAAATCAGCCCCAGCATTTT.

The chain carries TRBV9 and TRBJ2-2; 8 bases match TRBD2. V shed 2 bases and J 2 bases; nucleotides not matched to a gene: 8. In germline, CDR1 is SGDLS, CDR2 YYNGEE. This CDR3 contains 17 residues. The CDR3 bases are TGTGCCAGCAGCGTTTATCCAGCGGGAGTTAACACCGGGGAGCTGTTTTTT. Its protein product is CASSVYPAGVNTGELFF.

The chain couples TRBV27 to TRBJ1-1; no clear D. Germline lookup yields CDR1 MNHEY and CDR2 SMNVEV (reference sequence). V lost 3 bases to trimming and J lost 1 base, with 12 bases between them. The CDR3 covers 15 residues. The CDR3 nucleotides read TGTGCCAGCAGTTTTGAACCCTGGGGGAACACTGAAGCTTTCTTT. Translating gives CASSFEPWGNTEAFF.

This chain joins TRBV6-5 and TRBJ1-2; D possibly corresponds to TRBD1 (6 bases). Per germline, CDR1 MNHEY and CDR2 SVGAGI. Deletions cut 8 bases from V and 7 bases from J, with 17 bases between. This CDR3 spans 13 amino acids. The CDR3 is CASGLHSDSGYTF. As DNA, the CDR3 is TGTGCCAGCGGCCTTCATTCGGACAGTGGCTACACCTTC.

This sequence joins TRBV5-1 and TRBJ2-7; unclear D gene. The CDR3 has 12 amino acids. Germline assignment: CDR1 SGHRS and CDR2 YFSETQ. Trimming removed 0 bases at V and 6 bases at J, with 7 bases between. CDR3 in DNA: TGCGCCAGCAGCTTGGGTCCCTCCGAGCAGTACTTC. Translation gives CASSLGPSEQYF. The entire variable domain, with the rest obtained from reference TRBV5-1 and TRBJ2-7, is as follows: KAGVTQTPRYLIKTRGQQVTLSCSPISGHRSVSWYQQTPGQGLQFLFEYFSETQRNKGNFPGRFSGRQFSNSRSEMNVSTLELGDSALYLCASSLGPSEQYFGPGTRLTVT.

This chain connects TRBV28 to TRBJ2-7, with D perhaps matching TRBD2 (7 bases). The germline V and J ends were trimmed by 6 bases and 6 bases, with 15 bases remaining between them. The germline V gene encodes CDR1 MDHEN and CDR2 SYDVKM. This CDR3 has 13 residues. As DNA, the CDR3 is TGTGCCAGCAGGGAAGGGGGGGACTCCGAGCAGTACTTC. This sequence encodes CASREGGDSEQYF.

The rearrangement links TRBV4-1 to TRBJ2-1; possibly TRBD1 or TRBD2 for D (5 bases each). The V end was cut by 3 bases, the J end by 7 bases, with 22 bases between. This CDR3 comprises 17 residues. Per the germline V gene, CDR1 is MGHRA and CDR2 is YSYEKL. The CDR3 sequence is CASSQAPGARVGNEQFF. The CDR3 DNA follows: TGCGCCAGCAGCCAGGCCCCCGGGGCCAGGGTTGGGAATGAGCAGTTCTTC.

The J gene is TRBJ2-7, the V gene TRBV7-6; the D gene is possibly TRBD2 (6 bases). The V end lost 1 base, the J end lost 2 bases, and 12 bases lay between the germline ends. CDR1 and CDR2 (germline): SGHVS, FNYEAQ. The CDR3 contains 15 residues. The CDR3 DNA sequence: TGTGCCAGCAGCTTAGTGGGGGACTGGCCCTACGAGCAGTACTTC. This encodes CASSLVGDWPYEQYF.

This clone was recorded once. A much larger clone differs from this one at a single base, so this may be a read error. This chain links TRBV7-2 with TRBJ2-7; 9 bases are shared with TRBD1. The CDR3 sequence is 14 residues long. Germline CDR1 SGHTA, CDR2 FQGNSA. The V and J ends lost 6 bases and 4 bases, in that order; junction bases with no gene match: 7. For the CDR3, the DNA is TGTGCCAGCAGTTCCGGGACAGGGAGGTACGAGCAGTACTTC. As protein: CASSSGTGRYEQYF.

The chain employs TRBV5-1 and TRBJ2-7; perhaps D is TRBD1 or TRBD2 (5 bases each). Deletions cut 0 bases from V and 2 bases from J, with 9 bases between. CDR3 length: 14 residues. Germline V gives CDR1 SGHRS, CDR2 YFSETQ. The CDR3 loop is CASSLGQRAYEQYF. The CDR3 DNA reads as TGCGCCAGCAGCTTGGGACAGAGGGCCTACGAGCAGTACTTC.

The V and J genes are TRBV11-3 and TRBJ2-7; possibly TRBD1 for D (6 bases). Germline V CDR1 and CDR2: SGHNT, YENEEA. The V gene lost 6 bases and the J gene lost 3 bases, with 18 bases spanning the gap. This CDR3 is built from 15 residues. The CDR3 DNA reads TGTGCCAGCAGTTCAGGGGTGGGACCGAGCTACGAGCAGTACTTC. It encodes CASSSGVGPSYEQYF.

This clone showed up just once. The V gene is TRBV7-2, the J gene TRBJ2-2; no reliable D call. Germline-derived CDR1 and CDR2 are SGHTA and FQGNSA. CDR3 length: 13 residues. The V gene lost 10 bases and the J gene lost 2 bases, with 11 bases spanning the gap. The CDR3 nucleotides read TGTGCCACCAAACAGCCTAACACCGGGGAGCTGTTTTTT. Its protein is CATKQPNTGELFF.

The sample holds one count of this clone. V is TRBV6-5 and J is TRBJ1-1, with no clear D. Trimming took 2 bases from V and 6 from J, leaving 16 bases between them. The CDR3 runs 15 residues. Looked up from germline, CDR1 is MNHEY and CDR2 is SVGAGI. The CDR3 nucleotides read TGTGCCAGCAGTTACACGGGAAGCCCAGGCCCTGAAGCTTTCTTT. This sequence encodes CASSYTGSPGPEAFF.

The chain combines TRBV5-1 with TRBJ2-5, with D possibly being TRBD1 (6 bases). The CDR3 sequence is 16 residues long. V lost 4 bases and J lost 4, with 20 bases in between. CDR1 is SGHRS, CDR2 YFSETQ, per germline. CDR3 bases: TGCGCCAGCAGCCCAATACAGGGACCGAGTAGAGAGACCCAGTACTTC. Translating it yields CASSPIQGPSRETQYF.

V gene TRBV9 combines with J gene TRBJ2-3; 13 bases fit TRBD2. The V gene end was trimmed by 0 bases and the J gene end by 2 bases; junction bases not matched to a gene: 6. CDR1 is SGDLS, CDR2 YYNGEE, per germline. The CDR3 length is 18 residues. The CDR3 protein is CASSVDGTSGVTTDTQYF. CDR3 DNA: TGTGCCAGCAGCGTAGATGGGACTAGCGGGGTGACCACAGATACGCAGTATTTT.

The chain recombines TRBV27 with TRBJ2-7; D call uncertain. The CDR3 is 14 residues long. In germline, CDR1 is MNHEY, CDR2 SMNVEV (reference sequence). The V gene lost 3 bases and the J gene lost 0 bases, with 9 bases spanning the gap. The CDR3 here is CASSFGPYSYEQYF. Written as DNA, the CDR3 is TGTGCCAGCAGTTTTGGACCCTACTCCTACGAGCAGTACTTC.

This chain joins TRBV7-6 and TRBJ2-1, with 8 positions matching TRBD2. Germline trimming cut 1 base from V and 11 bases from J; bases unmatched to any gene: 16. Germline V CDR1 and CDR2: SGHVS, FNYEAQ. The CDR3 has 17 amino acids. CDR3 sequence: CASSLVFTSGTGVKQFF. CDR3 in DNA: TGTGCCAGCAGCTTAGTTTTTACTAGCGGTACTGGGGTTAAGCAGTTCTTC.

A note on this clone: Other DNA sequences in the sample encode the same CDR3. The chain uses TRBV29-1 and TRBJ1-2; D might be TRBD1 (5 bases). V was trimmed by 1 base and J by 2 bases, leaving 5 bases between them. The V gene's germline CDR1 is SQVTM and CDR2 ANQGSEA. The CDR3 length is 12 residues. This CDR3 reads CSVEAGNYGYTF. The CDR3 DNA reads TGCAGCGTTGAAGCAGGGAACTATGGCTACACCTTC.

This clone appeared once. The rearrangement joins TRBV5-1 to TRBJ1-4, with D perhaps TRBD1 (5 bases). Germline assignment: CDR1 SGHRS and CDR2 YFSETQ. V lost 0 bases to trimming and J lost 3 bases, with 21 bases between them. This CDR3 spans 19 amino acids. The CDR3, as DNA: TGCGCCAGCAGCTTGGCTCAGGGTCGGGGGAGCGTCTCTAATGAAAAACTGTTTTTT. Translation gives CASSLAQGRGSVSNEKLFF.